There are many counts of the clone carrying this T cell receptor (beta chain). Its specificity is not known. Template switching by 5'RACE produced TCR cDNA, adding a universal primer site and UMIs. TCRdb passed the 5' RACE reads through MiXCR, listing each CDR3 protein once. In the table there are some 350,000 distinct CDR3 sequences, around 6.5% of which are singletons. The sample originates from a study of T cells after yellow fever vaccination. General observations from the study: Clonotypes shared by both compartments, CD4 and CD8, made up a small share. Within FACS-sorted repertoires, abundant clonotypes contaminating from the bulk population could be present. The secondary response was weaker but peaked faster, day 5 versus 15.

The CDR3 is made up of 16 amino acids. Germline-derived CDR1 and CDR2 are ENHRY and SYGVKD. J gave up 10 bases and V 3 bases, and 9 bases lay outside the gene matches. The sample consisted of PBMCs, taken 5 days after the yellow fever booster vaccination. This TCR was recovered from a man aged 30-40 years who received the YFV17D yellow fever vaccine. The rearrangement joins TRBV10-3 to TRBJ2-1, with 13 bases lining up with TRBD2. This CDR3 reads CAISDITSGRAVEQFF. In DNA, the CDR3 is TGTGCCATCAGTGATATTACTAGCGGGAGGGCGGTGGAGCAGTTCTTC.